This TCR beta chain derives from a study of blood T cell repertoires in COVID-19. Study at large: PBMCs, B-cell-depleted T cells, or T cells were the source of the cDNA or gDNA that made up the material.

This clone was counted a few times. Under the authors' procedure: Amplifying reference gene primers gave estimates of nucleated cell counts. Sequencing was performed with immunoSEQ multiplex PCR; in TCRdb, only in-frame clones are kept and a portion is missing. That table furnishes V, J and clone size, whereas the DNA furnished D and trimming. This table has about 230,000 clones, over 75% appearing once. Participants' own reports of clinical history determined their cohort assignment. This CDR3 spans 15 amino acids. The germline gives CDR1 MNHEY, CDR2 SVGEGT. V shed 5 bases and J 2 bases; nucleotides not matched to a gene: 8.

The chain recombines TRBV6-2 or TRBV6-3 with TRBJ2-7; 8 bases line up with TRBD2. The specimen was PBMCs or T cells enriched from blood (not recorded which). This TCR derives from a man aged 18 to 35 who had recovered from COVID-19. CDR3 protein: CASSPLSGGTYEQYF. The CDR3 DNA sequence: TGTGCCAGCAGTCCCCTTTCGGGGGGGACCTACGAGCAGTACTTC.